One sample yielded the 7 T cell receptor beta chains listed below, sequenced in a study of blood T cell repertoires in COVID-19. TCRdb's table, derived via immunoSEQ multiplex PCR, lists solely in-frame clones and lacks some. The sample yields 200,000 to 250,000 clones, around 83% seen once. The sequencing input was peripheral blood. The receptors derive from a man aged 50-59 years with active or convalescent COVID-19.

The CDR3 region is CASSYSLVSGANVLTF. CDR3 in DNA: TGTGCCAGCAGTTACTCCCTAGTCTCTGGGGCCAACGTCCTGACTTTC. The chain combines TRBV6-5 with TRBJ2-6; D is ambiguous. The ends were cut back, 0 bases at V and 0 bases at J, with 6 bases in the middle. The germline V gene encodes CDR1 MNHEY and CDR2 SVGAGI. The length of the CDR3 is 16 residues.

V is TRBV6-4 and J is TRBJ1-3; D not resolved. Deletions cut 8 bases from V and 6 bases from J, with 5 bases between. CDR1 and CDR2 from the germline V gene are MRHNA and SNTAGT. CDR3 length: 10 amino acids. The CDR3, as DNA: TGTGCCAGCCGACTAAACACCATATATTTT. Translation: CASRLNTIYF.

This chain links TRBV5-1 with TRBJ1-6; tentative D call: TRBD1 (6 bases). This CDR3 contains 16 residues. CDR1 and CDR2 (germline): SGHRS, YFSETQ. Trimming took 3 bases from V and 5 from J, leaving 15 bases between them. CDR3: CASSYGTTEDNSPLHF. The DNA for the CDR3 is TGCGCCAGCAGCTACGGGACAACCGAGGATAATTCACCCCTCCACTTT.

This chain uses TRBV14 with TRBJ2-2, with 12 bases lining up with TRBD2. Germline CDR1 and CDR2: SGHDN and FVKESK. The CDR3 contains 19 residues. V shed 2 bases, J shed 5 bases, and the junction held 12 bases outside the gene matches. The CDR3 DNA follows: TGTGCCAGCAGCCAACGCCGTCTTAGGACTAGCGGGAAAACCGGGGAGCTGTTTTTT. Its translation is CASSQRRLRTSGKTGELFF.

The rearrangement uses TRBV30 and TRBJ1-1; D remains unclear. Germline values: CDR1 GTSNPN, CDR2 SVGIG (reference sequence). V lost 5 bases and J lost 1, with 5 bases in between. This CDR3 is 11 amino acids long. The CDR3 here is CAWAKNTEAFF. The CDR3 DNA is TGTGCCTGGGCTAAGAACACTGAAGCTTTCTTT.

The J gene is TRBJ1-1, the V gene TRBV5-5; a possible D gene is TRBD1 (6 bases). The germline V gene has CDR1 SGHKS and CDR2 YYEKEE (reference sequence). The V end was cut by 0 bases, the J end by 0 bases, with 12 bases between. This CDR3 contains 16 residues. The CDR3 nucleotides are TGTGCCAGCAGCTTGGCCTGGGGGCCCATGAACACTGAAGCTTTCTTT. Translating it yields CASSLAWGPMNTEAFF.

The chain couples TRBV5-1 to TRBJ1-2; the D gene is possibly TRBD1 (5 bases). The CDR3 has 13 residues. Germline V CDR1 and CDR2: SGHRS, YFSETQ. Trimming removed 10 bases from V and 4 bases from J, with 17 bases in between. The DNA for the CDR3 is TGCGCCGTTTCGACGACAGATGGCTATGGCTACACCTTC. Protein: CAVSTTDGYGYTF.